One T cell receptor beta chain is described in this entry. The entry originates in a study of CD8+ T cells in alopecia areata. The wider study: Treated individuals took tofacitinib by mouth, 5 to 10 mg twice daily.

Germline V gene sequence: CDR1 SGHRS, CDR2 YFSETQ. The CDR3 totals 15 residues. Deletions cut 0 bases from V and 8 bases from J, with 17 bases between. TCR sequencing used cDNA made by reverse transcription of extracted RNA. Sequencing was performed with immunoSEQ multiplex PCR; in TCRdb, only in-frame clones are kept and a portion is missing. The sample shows 150,000 or so clones, roughly 50% of them seen only once. Treatment specified: oral pan-JAK inhibitor, 5-10 mg twice daily. It was from PBMCs that CD4+ and CD8+ T cells were sorted. The specimen was CD4+ T cells sorted from blood, collected at approximately week 56, from a patient treated with tofacitinib. This sequence originates from a human donor with alopecia areata. This chain connects TRBV5-1 to TRBJ1-2, with D uncertain. The CDR3 DNA is TGCGCCAGCAGCTTGGATGAGCCGCTAACCTGGGGCTACACCTTC. Its translation is CASSLDEPLTWGYTF. The full variable domain, in which reference TRBV5-1 and TRBJ1-2 provide the parts outside the CDR3, is KAGVTQTPRYLIKTRGQQVTLSCSPISGHRSVSWYQQTPGQGLQFLFEYFSETQRNKGNFPGRFSGRQFSNSRSEMNVSTLELGDSALYLCASSLDEPLTWGYTFGSGTRLTVV.